Listed here are 12 T cell receptor beta chains from one sample, sequenced in a study of shared clonotypes between healthy human individuals. Assay: immunoSEQ multiplex PCR; the TCRdb copy retains only in-frame clones and omits some. The profile covers a few million clones, with around 93% appearing a single time and more than 0.35% taken by the ten largest. The sequencing sample was made of naive CD4+ T cells from PBMCs. Documented subset: CD45RA+ positively selected. The receptors were gathered from a man aged 18-30 years in good health. Some clones in this sample may be carry-over from other donors' samples.

This chain uses TRBV5-5 with TRBJ2-2; 7 bases match TRBD2. V lost 1 base, J lost 5 bases, and 2 bases stayed unmatched. The CDR3 runs 14 residues. The germline V gene encodes CDR1 SGHKS and CDR2 YYEKEE (reference sequence). This chain's CDR3 is CASSLWGGTGELFF. The CDR3 DNA is TGTGCCAGCAGCTTGTGGGGGGGAACCGGGGAGCTGTTTTTT.

This chain uses TRBV29-1 with TRBJ2-2; unclear D gene. Trimming removed 4 bases at V and 3 bases at J, with 3 bases between. Per germline, CDR1 SQVTM and CDR2 ANQGSEA. The CDR3 sequence is 11 residues long. The CDR3 nucleotides read TGCAGCGTTGGTCACACCGGGGAGCTGTTTTTT. It codes for CSVGHTGELFF.

The J gene is TRBJ2-3, the V gene TRBV5-1, with 9 positions matching TRBD1. V lost 2 bases, J lost 3 bases, and 4 bases stayed unmatched. Looked up from germline, CDR1 is SGHRS and CDR2 is YFSETQ. The CDR3 spans 15 residues. The DNA of the CDR3 is TGCGCCAGCAGCTTACAGGGGGCGAGGACAGATACGCAGTATTTT. This codes for CASSLQGARTDTQYF. The whole variable domain, remainder taken from reference TRBV5-1 and TRBJ2-3, is KAGVTQTPRYLIKTRGQQVTLSCSPISGHRSVSWYQQTPGQGLQFLFEYFSETQRNKGNFPGRFSGRQFSNSRSEMNVSTLELGDSALYLCASSLQGARTDTQYFGPGTRLTVL.

The chain is built from TRBV14 and TRBJ2-7; TRBD1 matches at 12 bases. Trimming removed 2 bases from V and 5 bases from J; junction bases left unmatched: 13. CDR3 length: 18 amino acids. From germline, CDR1 is SGHDN and CDR2 FVKESK. The CDR3, as DNA: TGTGCCAGCAGCCAACAACCGGGACAGGGGGCCATACCCCACGAGCAGTACTTC. Translation gives CASSQQPGQGAIPHEQYF.

As to this clone: This CDR3 is also generated by other DNA sequences in the sample. The chain employs TRBV30 and TRBJ2-5, with TRBD2 as a possible D gene (5 bases). V lost 3 bases, J lost 5 bases, and 10 bases lay in between. The germline gives CDR1 GTSNPN, CDR2 SVGIG (reference sequence). This CDR3 is 12 amino acids long. The chain's CDR3 is CAWSRGGETQYF. In nucleotides, the CDR3 is TGTGCCTGGAGCCGCGGAGGCGAGACCCAGTACTTC. Variable domain in full (rest from reference TRBV30 and TRBJ2-5): SQTIHQWPATLVQPVGSPLSLECTVEGTSNPNLYWYRQAAGRGLQLLFYSVGIGQISSEVPQNLSASRPQDRQFILSSKKLLLSDSGFYLCAWSRGGETQYFGPGTRLLVL.

Notes on this clone: The sample holds other DNA sequences that translate to the same CDR3. The V call is TRBV18, the J call TRBJ2-2; the D gene is possibly TRBD2 (5 bases). The germline gives CDR1 KGHSH, CDR2 LQKENI. V lost 2 bases and J lost 1, with 5 bases in between. The CDR3 runs to 14 residues. CDR3: CASSPTRNTGELFF. The CDR3 DNA reads TGTGCCAGCTCACCAACTAGGAACACCGGGGAGCTGTTTTTT.

This clone occurred a few times. The chain is built from TRBV9 and TRBJ1-4, with 9 bases aligning to TRBD1. This CDR3 is built from 12 residues. Per germline, CDR1 SGDLS and CDR2 YYNGEE. Germline trimming cut 4 bases from V and 14 bases from J; bases unmatched to any gene: 6. CDR3 sequence (DNA): TGTGCCAGCAGCCTTGGGACAGGGCGTCTGTTTTTT. Translation gives CASSLGTGRLFF.

A single count supports this clone. The J gene is TRBJ2-5, the V gene TRBV7-9; 10 bases are shared with TRBD1. CDR3 length: 17 amino acids. Germline V gene sequence: CDR1 SEHNR, CDR2 FQNEAQ (reference sequence). With 7 bases clipped from V and 4 bases from J, the junction kept 15 bases outside the gene matches. The CDR3: CASTPTGTGEVRETQYF. CDR3 coding DNA: TGTGCCAGCACTCCAACCGGGACAGGGGAGGTTAGAGAGACCCAGTACTTC.

The chain uses TRBV28 and TRBJ2-3; unclear D gene. Germline values: CDR1 MDHEN, CDR2 SYDVKM. This CDR3 is 14 amino acids long. The ends were cut back, 8 bases at V and 0 bases at J, with 12 bases in the middle. This chain's CDR3 is CASWDWRSTDTQYF. The CDR3 nucleotides read TGTGCCAGCTGGGATTGGCGGAGCACAGATACGCAGTATTTT.

The chain employs TRBV18 and TRBJ2-1; 8 nucleotides match TRBD2. This CDR3 is built from 17 residues. Germline trimming cut 3 bases from V and 8 bases from J; bases unmatched to any gene: 15. The germline CDR1 and CDR2 sequences are KGHSH and LQKENI. CDR3 DNA sequence: TGTGCCAGCTCACCCGTCGGTGGTGCGGGAGGTGACCATGAGCAGTTCTTC. Encoded protein: CASSPVGGAGGDHEQFF.

The chain carries TRBV7-6 and TRBJ2-1; 10 bases are shared with TRBD2. V was clipped by 5 bases and J by 6 bases; unmatched bases: 10. Germline values: CDR1 SGHVS, CDR2 FNYEAQ. The CDR3 contains 16 residues. CDR3 DNA: TGTGCCAGCAGCAATAGCGGGAGGCCCCCTTTCAATGAGCAGTTCTTC. Its protein is CASSNSGRPPFNEQFF. Full variable domain (missing parts from reference TRBV7-6 and TRBJ2-1): GAGVSQSPRYKVTKRGQDVALRCDPISGHVSLYWYRQALGQGPEFLTYFNYEAQQDKSGLPNDRFSAERPEGSISTLTIQRTEQRDSAMYRCASSNSGRPPFNEQFFGPGTRLTVL.

V and J are TRBV5-4 and TRBJ2-2; D is ambiguous. The CDR3 runs 15 residues. With 4 bases removed from V and 7 bases from J, the gap between germline ends came to 17 bases. Germline values: CDR1 SGHNT, CDR2 YYREEE (reference sequence). The DNA of the CDR3 is TGTGCCAGCAGCAGTTTAGGTGCGGTTATCGGGGAGCTGTTTTTT. Translating it yields CASSSLGAVIGELFF. The full variable domain, its missing parts supplied by reference TRBV5-4 and TRBJ2-2, is ETGVTQSPTHLIKTRGQQVTLRCSSQSGHNTVSWYQQALGQGPQFIFQYYREEENGRGNFPPRFSGLQFPNYSSELNVNALELDDSALYLCASSSLGAVIGELFFGEGSRLTVL.